These T cell receptor beta chains were read from a single sample in a study of T cell responses to AZD1222 COVID-19 vaccine. Assay used: immunoSEQ multiplex PCR; TCRdb lists only in-frame clones, some missing. Seen here are approximately 120,000 clones, approximately 93% observed once, and the top ten hold approximately 3.1%. The sample here was peripheral blood, taken on day 0 of AZD1222 vaccination. The source of these receptors is an adult in good health. The CDR3 runs from the conserved cysteine through the conserved F or W. Each record gives: D gene, J gene, V gene, clone size, CDR3 DNA, CDR3 protein. The D gene is left open where the match is weak. The listing skips clone size in some rows; elsewhere it reads once, few, many or a size class.

NA | TRBJ1-3 | TRBV19 | NA | TGTGCCAGTACGGCGGGAGGCTCCGGAAACACCATATATTTT | CASTAGGSGNTIYF
NA | TRBJ2-7 | TRBV27 | once | TGTGCCAGCAGTAACACAGGGAACTACGAGCAGTACTTC | CASSNTGNYEQYF
NA | TRBJ1-1 | TRBV18 | NA | TGTGCCAGCTCACAATCGAGACACCTGAACACTGAAGCTTTCTTT | CASSQSRHLNTEAFF
NA | TRBJ1-2 | TRBV28 | once | TGTGCCAGCAGTTTGTCCCGCGCCTATGGCTACACCTTC | CASSLSRAYGYTF
NA | TRBJ1-4 | TRBV9 | NA | TGTGCCAGCAGCGTAGCCGGGTACAATGAAAAACTGTTTTTT | CASSVAGYNEKLFF
NA | TRBJ1-5 | TRBV6-6 | NA | TGTGCCACCCTAGGGAATAGCAATCAGCCCCAGCATTTT | CATLGNSNQPQHF
TRBD1 | TRBJ1-3 | TRBV2 | NA | TGTGCCAGCAGGGGCAGGGGGTCTGGAAACACCATATATTTT | CASRGRGSGNTIYF
NA | TRBJ1-4 | TRBV19 | NA | TGTGCCAGTAGTCCGAGGACAGAAGTTAATGAAAAACTGTTTTTT | CASSPRTEVNEKLFF
TRBD1 | TRBJ1-4 | TRBV10-3 | NA | TGTGCCATCAGTGAGTCGCTTTCAGGACAGGGGTCCGGAAAACTGTTTTTT | CAISESLSGQGSGKLFF
NA | TRBJ1-5 | TRBV6-5 | NA | TGTGCCAGCCGCGCGGGGGACAACAATCAGCCCCAGCATTTT | CASRAGDNNQPQHF
TRBD2 | TRBJ2-7 | TRBV7-2 | few | TGTGCCAGTAAGTGGACTAGCGGTACCTACGAGCAGTACTTC | CASKWTSGTYEQYF
NA | TRBJ1-6 | TRBV28 | NA | TGTGCCAGCAGCTCCCCCGGGAGCGATTCACCCCTCCACTTT | CASSSPGSDSPLHF
TRBD1 | TRBJ1-5 | TRBV6-1 | NA | TGTGCCAGCAGTGAAGGAGGGGGCAGGAATCAGCCCCAGCATTTT | CASSEGGGRNQPQHF
NA | TRBJ2-2 | TRBV7-2 | few | TGTGCCAGCAGCTTAGGACAGGTGCCCGGGGAGCTGTTTTTT | CASSLGQVPGELFF
NA | TRBJ1-5 | TRBV5-6 | NA | TGTGCCAGCAGCTTGGCCCAGGCGTCCCCTTCTGGCAATCAGCCCCAGCATTTT | CASSLAQASPSGNQPQHF
TRBD1 | TRBJ1-5 | TRBV30 | NA | TGTGCCTGGATGCAGGGGGCCGATCAGCCCCAGCATTTT | CAWMQGADQPQHF
NA | TRBJ1-5 | TRBV28 | NA | TGTGCCAGCAGTATACCCGGCGGGGGTAGTCAGCCCCAGCATTTT | CASSIPGGGSQPQHF
NA | TRBJ2-2 | TRBV13 | NA | TGTGCCAGCAGCTTACAGATTAGTCCCGGGGAGCTGTTTTTT | CASSLQISPGELFF
TRBD2 | TRBJ2-5 | TRBV24-1 | NA | TGTGCCACCAGTGATTTAGGGCGGGAGGGGCAAGAGACCCAGTACTTC | CATSDLGREGQETQYF
NA | TRBJ2-5 | TRBV7-9 | NA | TGTGCCAGCAGCTCCCTCGGCGAGACCCAGTACTTC | CASSSLGETQYF
NA | TRBJ1-5 | TRBV7-9 | NA | TGTGCCAGCAGCTTAGGTCAGAGCAGTCAGCCCCAGCATTTT | CASSLGQSSQPQHF
TRBD1 | TRBJ2-5 | TRBV5-5 | once | TGTGCCAGCATAGGCCAGGGGGCCGTTTGGGAGACCCAGTACTTC | CASIGQGAVWETQYF
NA | TRBJ1-4 | TRBV7-8 | NA | TGTGCCAGCAGCGGGTCCGGGGGAAGGGAAAAACTGTTTTTT | CASSGSGGREKLFF
NA | TRBJ2-5 | TRBV28 | NA | TGTGCCAGCAGTTTATCGGACCAAAGGGAGATGATGGAGACCCAGTACTTC | CASSLSDQREMMETQYF
TRBD1 | TRBJ1-5 | TRBV7-2 | NA | TGTGCCAGCAGCACCCGACAGGGAGGACAGCCCCAGCATTTT | CASSTRQGGQPQHF
NA | TRBJ2-3 | TRBV6-1 | NA | TGTGCCAGCAGTGTACAGGCAGGTACACGCACAGATACGCAGTATTTT | CASSVQAGTRTDTQYF
NA | TRBJ1-5 | TRBV19 | NA | TGTGCCAGTAGTATAGCTGGCCAGCCCCAGCATTTT | CASSIAGQPQHF
NA | TRBJ2-5 | TRBV5-1 | NA | TGCGCCAGCAGCTTGTCTGGGGTCTCAGAGACCCAGTACTTC | CASSLSGVSETQYF
TRBD1 | TRBJ2-2 | TRBV7-8 | NA | TGTGCCAGCAGCTTGTCAGGGGGCGAAGTTGTACCGAACACCGGGGAGCTGTTTTTT | CASSLSGGEVVPNTGELFF
TRBD1 | TRBJ1-2 | TRBV5-5 | NA | TGTGCCAGCAGCGTCCGGGACAGCAACTATGGCTACACCTTC | CASSVRDSNYGYTF
NA | TRBJ1-4 | TRBV28 | NA | TGTGCCAGCAGTTCCCCGGGGTTTGGTAGCGAAAAACTGTTTTTT | CASSSPGFGSEKLFF
NA | TRBJ1-1 | TRBV6-6 | few | TGTGCCAGCAGTGGCCAGGAGAACACTGAAGCTTTCTTT | CASSGQENTEAFF
NA | TRBJ2-4 | TRBV12-3/TRBV12-4 | NA | TGTGCCAGCAGTTTAAACCAGGTTCAGTACTTC | CASSLNQVQYF
NA | TRBJ1-6 | TRBV28 | NA | TGTGCCAGCAGACCACGGGAAAATAATTCACCCCTCCACTTT | CASRPRENNSPLHF
NA | TRBJ1-5 | TRBV28 | NA | TGTGCCAGCAGTTTGGGTCAGCCCCAGCATTTT | CASSLGQPQHF
TRBD1 | TRBJ1-4 | TRBV5-1 | NA | TGCGCCAGCAGCTTGGTCGGACAGGGGGCGAAGGAAAAACTGTTTTTT | CASSLVGQGAKEKLFF
NA | TRBJ1-2 | TRBV28 | NA | TGTGCCAGCAGTTTACAGGATGGCTACACCTTC | CASSLQDGYTF
NA | TRBJ2-2 | TRBV18 | NA | TGTGCCAGCTCGGCAGGGATCACCGGGGAGCTGTTTTTT | CASSAGITGELFF
TRBD2 | TRBJ2-1 | TRBV9 | few | TGTGCCAGCAGCGTTGGGACTAGCGTCAATGAGCAGTTCTTC | CASSVGTSVNEQFF
NA | TRBJ2-7 | TRBV28 | NA | TGTGCCAGCAGTTTCAAGCACGAGCAGTACTTC | CASSFKHEQYF
TRBD2 | TRBJ2-5 | TRBV18 | NA | TGTGCCAGCTCACCCTCCGGACTAGCGCGTTTGGAGACCCAGTACTTC | CASSPSGLARLETQYF
NA | TRBJ2-1 | TRBV28 | once | TGTGCCAGCAGTTTTTTGGACCATACCTACAATGAGCAGTTCTTC | CASSFLDHTYNEQFF
NA | TRBJ2-2 | TRBV7-8 | NA | TGTGCCAGCAGCTTAGGGGTGAACACCGGGGAGCTGTTTTTT | CASSLGVNTGELFF
NA | TRBJ1-1 | TRBV28 | NA | TGTGCCAGCGTCTGGGCGCGGGACACTGAAGCTTTCTTT | CASVWARDTEAFF
NA | TRBJ1-1 | TRBV25-1 | NA | TGTGCCAGCAGTGGTGGGCGTAGGGGCACTGAAGCTTTCTTT | CASSGGRRGTEAFF
TRBD1 | TRBJ1-1 | TRBV4-1 | NA | TGCGCCAGCAGCCAAGATTGGGGACAGTTCATGAACACTGAAGCTTTCTTT | CASSQDWGQFMNTEAFF